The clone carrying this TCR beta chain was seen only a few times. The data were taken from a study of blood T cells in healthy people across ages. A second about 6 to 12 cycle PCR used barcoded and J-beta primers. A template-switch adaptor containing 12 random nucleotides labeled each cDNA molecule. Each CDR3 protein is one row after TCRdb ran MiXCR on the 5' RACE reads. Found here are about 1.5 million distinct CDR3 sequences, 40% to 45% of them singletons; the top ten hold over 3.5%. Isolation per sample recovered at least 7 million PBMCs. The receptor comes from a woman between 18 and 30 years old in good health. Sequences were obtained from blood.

The CDR3, as DNA: TGTGCCAGCAGTGAATTGGACAGGGTGGATTCACCCCTCCACTTT. It encodes CASSELDRVDSPLHF. The V and J genes are TRBV25-1 and TRBJ1-6; 8 bases agree with TRBD1. The CDR3 covers 15 residues. CDR1 is MGHDK, CDR2 SYGVNS, per germline. Trimming at V came to 1 base and at J to 8 bases, leaving 4 bases not matched to a gene.